The clone carrying this T cell receptor beta chain has more than one count but fewer than ten. Its antigen remains unidentified. These data originate in a study of CD8 T cells in ankylosing spondylitis. Notes on the study in general: Matched ankylosing spondylitis synovial fluid reportedly showed significant enrichment of disease-linked clones. Ankylosing spondylitis blood seemed to carry a telltale TCR beta motif made of under 10 highly homologous variants.

The germline V gene encodes CDR1 SGHKS and CDR2 YYEKEE (reference sequence). The CDR3 extends over 12 amino acids. The germline V and J ends were trimmed by 4 bases and 4 bases, with 8 bases remaining between them. Using its own MiXCR run on the 5' RACE reads, TCRdb lists one record per CDR3 protein. Of roughly 700,000 distinct CDR3 sequences listed, 15% to 20% are singletons. Sequencing was carried out using blood, either unsorted or a sorted T cell fraction (not recorded which). This TCR came from a male donor with ankylosing spondylitis. The V and J genes are TRBV5-5 and TRBJ1-2; D not certain. The CDR3 protein is CASSIQTYGYTF. In DNA, the CDR3 is TGTGCCAGCAGCATACAAACCTATGGCTACACCTTC.